Shown below are 10 T cell receptor beta chains from a single sample sequenced in a study of CD8+CD57+ T cells in acquired aplastic anemia. It was genomic DNA that served as the template for profiling TCR beta VDJ and CDR3. TCRdb reanalysed the reads using MiXCR and keeps one entry per CDR3 protein. The data hold under 200,000 distinct CDR3 sequences, with around 65% observed a single time. Sample: sorted CD4+, CD8+, or CD8+CD57+ T cells (not recorded which) from PBMCs. The receptors shown here come from a human donor with severe aplastic anemia or a healthy control (not recorded which).

The chain carries TRBV5-1 and TRBJ2-3; 15 nucleotides match TRBD2. The trim removed 4 bases at V and 5 bases at J, leaving 5 bases unmatched. Germline V CDR1 and CDR2: SGHRS, YFSETQ. This CDR3 comprises 16 residues. The CDR3 region is CASSRGGLAGGDTQYF. In DNA, the CDR3 is TGCGCCAGCAGCCGGGGGGGACTAGCGGGGGGAGATACGCAGTATTTT.

In regard to this clonotype: It is unclear where the CDR3 begins or ends on the DNA, so no DNA is shown, and the CDR3 is as TCRdb lists it. V and J are TRBV29-1 and TRBJ1-3; TRBD1 is taken as the D call from the table, unchecked against the DNA. Germline-derived CDR1 and CDR2 are SQVTM and ANQGSEA. The CDR3 is 20 residues long, ends included. CDR3 residues: CSVEGGSSYEQYFGPGTIYF.

This chain connects TRBV20-1 to TRBJ2-2; 10 bases align to TRBD2. The V and J ends lost 3 bases and 1 base, in that order; junction bases with no gene match: 5. This CDR3 is 16 amino acids long. Germline-derived CDR1 and CDR2 are DFQATT and SNEGSKA (reference sequence). The CDR3 region is CSARARTSGNTGELFF. As DNA, the CDR3 is TGCAGTGCTAGGGCCCGGACTAGCGGGAACACCGGGGAGCTGTTTTTT.

V and J are TRBV7-9 and TRBJ1-4; 8 bases are a match to TRBD1. Germline-derived CDR1 and CDR2 are SEHNR and FQNEAQ (reference sequence). V lost 5 bases to trimming and J lost 8 bases; unmatched junction nucleotides: 13. The CDR3 runs to 16 residues. CDR3 amino acids: CASSAPFTGGGEKLFF. CDR3 in DNA: TGTGCCAGCAGCGCCCCGTTCACAGGGGGAGGAGAAAAACTGTTTTTT.

The V and J genes are TRBV20-1 and TRBJ2-2; 7 bases are shared with TRBD1. The CDR3 runs to 16 residues. CDR1 and CDR2 from the germline V gene are DFQATT and SNEGSKA (reference sequence). V shed 1 base and J 1 base; nucleotides not matched to a gene: 6. CDR3 coding DNA: TGCAGTGCTAGAGTGACAGGGAGAGAGAACACCGGGGAGCTGTTTTTT. Translating it yields CSARVTGRENTGELFF.

This clonotype was detected only a few times. The CDR3 sequence: CASTWMGNSYEQYF. DNA of the CDR3: TGTGCCAGCACCTGGATGGGCAACTCCTACGAGCAGTACTTC. This rearrangement joins TRBV7-9 to TRBJ2-7; no clear D. The CDR3 contains 14 residues. Germline V gene data show CDR1 as SEHNR and CDR2 as FQNEAQ (reference sequence). Trimming removed 7 bases from V and 0 bases from J, with 13 bases in between. Combining the CDR3 with reference TRBV7-9 and TRBJ2-7 gives the whole variable domain DTGVSQNPRHKITKRGQNVTFRCDPISEHNRLYWYRQTLGQGPEFLTYFQNEAQLEKSRLLSDRFSAERPKGSFSTLEIQRTEQGDSAMYLCASTWMGNSYEQYFGPGTRLTVT.

V gene TRBV20-1 combines with J gene TRBJ1-3, with a possible D match to TRBD1 (5 bases). V was pared by 6 bases and J by 0 bases, with 9 bases between. From germline, CDR1 is DFQATT and CDR2 SNEGSKA (reference sequence). This CDR3 is built from 13 residues. CDR3 protein: CSATGISGNTIYF. CDR3 nucleotides: TGCAGTGCCACAGGTATCTCTGGAAACACCATATATTTT.

The chain recombines TRBV24-1 with TRBJ2-5; the D gene is possibly TRBD1 (6 bases). The V gene lost 4 bases and the J gene lost 4 bases, with 15 bases spanning the gap. CDR3 length: 15 residues. Germline lookup yields CDR1 KGHDR and CDR2 SFDVKD. CDR3 residues: CATSDRRQGPETQYF. The CDR3 nucleotides read TGTGCCACCAGTGACCGCCGGCAGGGGCCAGAGACCCAGTACTTC.

The chain carries TRBV7-3 and TRBJ2-3, with 12 bases identical to TRBD2. The length of the CDR3 is 15 residues. Germline CDR1 is SGHTA and CDR2 is FQGTGA. With 5 bases clipped from V and 2 bases from J, the junction kept 2 bases outside the gene matches. In nucleotides, the CDR3 is TGTGCCAGCAGCCCTAGCGGGGGGGCCACAGATACGCAGTATTTT. Its protein product is CASSPSGGATDTQYF. Variable domain in full (rest from reference TRBV7-3 and TRBJ2-3): GAGVSQTPSNKVTEKGKYVELRCDPISGHTALYWYRQSLGQGPEFLIYFQGTGAADDSGLPNDRFFAVRPEGSVSTLKIQRTERGDSAVYLCASSPSGGATDTQYFGPGTRLTVL.

The V and J genes are TRBV20-1 and TRBJ1-1; 7 bases match TRBD1. This CDR3 contains 15 residues. V lost 5 bases, J lost 4 bases, and 13 bases stayed unmatched. Germline V gene sequence: CDR1 DFQATT, CDR2 SNEGSKA (reference sequence). The CDR3 spells CSAYKPQGDGTEAFF. The CDR3, as DNA: TGCAGTGCTTATAAACCCCAGGGGGATGGCACTGAAGCTTTCTTT.